This T cell receptor beta chain stems from a study of spatial heterogeneity in lung cancer. As for the study in general: Detection consistently yielded more beta chains than alpha chains.

Time point given: blood at routine non-recurrence follow-up after resection. Whole RNA was taken from tumor, nontumor lung or frozen PBMC; it was then sequenced unsorted. Germline-derived CDR1 and CDR2 are KGHDR and SFDVKD. The ends lost 4 bases at V and 6 bases at J; junction bases unmatched: 11. This CDR3 spans 17 amino acids. TCRdb re-analysed the 5' RACE reads in MiXCR, keeping a single row per CDR3 protein. The sample includes 25,000 to 30,000 distinct CDR3 sequences, roughly 5.6% of them seen just once. Sequenced material: PBMCs, taken at follow-up. This receptor was identified in a male donor with early-stage non-small cell lung cancer. The chain joins TRBV24-1 to TRBJ2-3; 11 positions agree with TRBD2. CDR3 bases: TGTGCCACCAGTGACCGGGGGACTAGCGGCCTCAAGGATACGCAGTATTTT. Amino acids: CATSDRGTSGLKDTQYF.